This TCR beta chain is drawn from a study of shared clonotypes between healthy human individuals. CDR3 length: 15 residues. Germline CDR1 is SGHRS and CDR2 is YFSETQ. V trimming: 2 bases; J trimming: 6 bases; junction bases outside the gene matches: 8. Generated by immunoSEQ multiplex PCR, the TCRdb table keeps only in-frame clones and is missing some. The data contain approximately 1,000,000 clones, about 80% of them singletons. Regarding the study as a whole: Larger estimated richness was generally recorded for naive subsets relative to memory subsets.

A word on this clone: Its antigen remains unidentified. The same CDR3 arises from other DNA sequences in this sample as well.

Sequencing input: memory CD4+ T cells from PBMCs. Subset reported: CD45RA-negative fraction. This sequence was found in a man aged 18 to 29 in good health. Some clones in this sample may be carry-over from other donors' samples. The chain has TRBV5-1 and TRBJ2-1, with 7 bases fitting TRBD1. The CDR3 is CASSFRTGGGNEQFF. CDR3 DNA: TGCGCCAGCAGCTTTCGGACAGGAGGAGGCAATGAGCAGTTCTTC.